The rows below give T cell receptor beta chains drawn from one sample of a study of blood T cell repertoires in COVID-19. Method: immunoSEQ multiplex PCR; TCRdb's copy keeps in-frame clones and lacks some. The repertoire holds fewer than 200,000 clones, with about 88% as singletons. Source material: peripheral blood. The origin of the receptors is a man aged 50 or older who had recovered from COVID-19. Each CDR3 is given with its conserved first and last residue. D genes are given only for firm matches. Size values are once, few and many counts, or a class for expanded clones, and some rows have none.

abundance	v_gene	d_gene	j_gene	len	CDR3nt	CDR3aa
.	TRBV5-1	TRBD1	TRBJ1-6	15	TGCGCCAGCAGACCGGACAGGGTGGGAGGCTCACCCCTCCACTTT	CASRPDRVGGSPLHF
.	TRBV19	.	TRBJ2-5	14	TGTGCCAGTAGTATAGGGCAGACAACGGAGACCCAGTACTTC	CASSIGQTTETQYF
.	TRBV5-1	.	TRBJ2-5	15	TGCGCCAGCAGCTTGTTTGAGGGTCGGCGAGAGACCCAGTACTTC	CASSLFEGRRETQYF
.	TRBV10-3	.	TRBJ1-2	14	TGTGCCATCAGTGAGCCAGGGGCCTCGAGGGGCTACACCTTC	CAISEPGASRGYTF
.	TRBV12-3/TRBV12-4	.	TRBJ2-2	12	TGTGCCAGCAGTTTCGTCGGTCGGGAGCTGTTTTTT	CASSFVGRELFF
.	TRBV7-2	.	TRBJ1-5	16	TGTGCCAGCAGCTTAGCGCTAGCATGGACGGATCAGCCCCAGCATTTT	CASSLALAWTDQPQHF
.	TRBV7-2	TRBD2	TRBJ2-1	14	TGTGCCAGCACCCGGGGGGGGGCCCACAATGAGCAGTTCTTC	CASTRGGAHNEQFF
.	TRBV28	.	TRBJ1-1	15	TGTGCCAGCAGTAATCCCGGGACATGGAACACTGAAGCTTTCTTT	CASSNPGTWNTEAFF
.	TRBV5-6	TRBD1	TRBJ1-4	17	TGTGCCAGCAGCCTTTGGACAGGGCCGGCAACTAATGAAAAACTGTTTTTT	CASSLWTGPATNEKLFF
.	TRBV19	.	TRBJ2-3	17	TGTGCCAGTAGTATATTTTGGACGGACTCTGGCACAGATACGCAGTATTTT	CASSIFWTDSGTDTQYF
.	TRBV13	.	TRBJ1-1	13	TGTGCCAGCAGCTTCACAGGTGGTACTGAAGCTTTCTTT	CASSFTGGTEAFF
few	TRBV28	TRBD1	TRBJ1-5	14	TGTGCCAGCAGTTCCGACAGGGGCAAGGGGCCCCAGCATTTT	CASSSDRGKGPQHF
.	TRBV18	.	TRBJ2-7	12	TGTGCCAGCTCGATAGACAGTTACGAGCAGTACTTC	CASSIDSYEQYF
.	TRBV27	.	TRBJ2-2	16	TGTGCCAGCAGTTTATCGTACGCGGGGAACACCGGGGAGCTGTTTTTT	CASSLSYAGNTGELFF